This T cell receptor beta chain was observed in a study of blood T cell repertoires in COVID-19. Trimming shortened V by 5 bases and J by 4 bases, and 8 bases separated the two germline ends. CDR3 length: 12 amino acids. Germline CDR1 reads SGHNT; CDR2 reads YENEEA. Those who participated ranged in age from roughly 18 to 100 years and resided in 20 to 25 US areas. Sequencing used immunoSEQ multiplex PCR; TCRdb keeps in-frame clones, though not all of them. Of about 100,000 clones listed, around 85% are singletons. The source material was PBMCs or T cells enriched from blood (not recorded which). The chain employs TRBV11-3 and TRBJ1-2, with D perhaps TRBD1 (5 bases). This receptor was taken from a woman between 50 and 59 years old who had recovered from COVID-19. CDR3 loop: CASSAGPYGYTF. The CDR3 DNA reads as TGTGCCAGCAGCGCGGGACCCTATGGCTACACCTTC.